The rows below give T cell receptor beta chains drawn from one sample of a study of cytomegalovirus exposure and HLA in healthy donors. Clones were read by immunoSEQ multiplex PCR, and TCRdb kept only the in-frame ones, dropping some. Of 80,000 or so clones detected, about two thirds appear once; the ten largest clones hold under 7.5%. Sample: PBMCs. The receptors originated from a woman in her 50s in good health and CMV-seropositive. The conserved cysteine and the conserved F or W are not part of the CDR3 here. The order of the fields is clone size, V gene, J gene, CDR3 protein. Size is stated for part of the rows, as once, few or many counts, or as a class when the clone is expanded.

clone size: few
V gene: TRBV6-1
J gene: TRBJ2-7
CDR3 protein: ASSELGSSYEQY

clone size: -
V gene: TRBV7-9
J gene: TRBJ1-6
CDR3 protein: ASGPGESPLH

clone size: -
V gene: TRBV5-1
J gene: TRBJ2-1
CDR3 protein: ASSSSEHQF

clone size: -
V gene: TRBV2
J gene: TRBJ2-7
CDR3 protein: ASILSGGTYEQY

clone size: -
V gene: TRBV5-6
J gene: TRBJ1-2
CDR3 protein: ASWGQNNYGYT

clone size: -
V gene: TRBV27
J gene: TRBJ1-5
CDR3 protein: ASSIGGGQPQH

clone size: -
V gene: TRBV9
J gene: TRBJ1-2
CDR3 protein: ASSPRPGQGLGYT

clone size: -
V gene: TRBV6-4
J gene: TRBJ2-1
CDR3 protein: ASSGTGGADEQF

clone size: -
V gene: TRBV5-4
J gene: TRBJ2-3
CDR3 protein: ASSPGEGGDTDTQY

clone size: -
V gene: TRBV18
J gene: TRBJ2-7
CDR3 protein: ASSPRASYEQY

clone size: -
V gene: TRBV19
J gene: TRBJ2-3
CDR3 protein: ASTPGQGVDTQY

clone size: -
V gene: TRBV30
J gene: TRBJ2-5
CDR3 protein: AWRGDGQIVGTQY

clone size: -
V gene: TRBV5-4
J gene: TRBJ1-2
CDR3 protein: ASSSPSDRGDGYT

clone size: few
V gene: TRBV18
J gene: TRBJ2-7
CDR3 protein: ASSPRGSEQY

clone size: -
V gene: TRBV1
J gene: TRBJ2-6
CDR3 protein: TSSLWDSSSGANVLT

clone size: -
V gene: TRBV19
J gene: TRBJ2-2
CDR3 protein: ATRRGTGELF

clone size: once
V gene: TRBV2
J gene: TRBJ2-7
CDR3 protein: ASQSRGGEQY

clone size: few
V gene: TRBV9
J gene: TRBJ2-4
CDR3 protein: ASSVGQGVAKNIQY

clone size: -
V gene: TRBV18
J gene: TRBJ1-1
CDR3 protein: ASSPRDQAF

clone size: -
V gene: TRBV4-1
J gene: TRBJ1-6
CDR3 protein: ASSQDPGTGPLH

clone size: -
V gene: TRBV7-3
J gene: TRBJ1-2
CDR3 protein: ASSLGGDYGYT

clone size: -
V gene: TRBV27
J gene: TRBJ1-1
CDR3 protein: ASSLRENTEAF